Listed below are T cell receptor beta chains from one sample, sequenced in a study of STAT5B mutations in CD4+ large granular lymphocyte leukemia. Method: immunoSEQ multiplex PCR; TCRdb's copy keeps in-frame clones and lacks some. The sample lists 40,000 to 50,000 clones; roughly four fifths were seen once. Source material: CD4+ T cells from blood buffy coats. These receptors were collected from a human donor in good health. Both conserved end residues are part of each CDR3. A D gene is named only where the DNA matches it firmly. The size field is filled for only some rows; it gives once, few, many or a size class.

clone_size	v_call	j_call	d_call	cdr3_aa	cdr3_nt
-	TRBV10-2	TRBJ2-1	-	CASSEIPKQFF	TGCGCCAGCAGTGAGATACCGAAGCAGTTCTTC
-	TRBV7-3	TRBJ2-3	TRBD2	CASSRSSGSITDTQYF	TGTGCCAGCAGCCGATCTAGCGGGAGCATCACAGATACGCAGTATTTT
-	TRBV2	TRBJ1-5	TRBD1	CASKGRTGAGQPQHF	TGTGCCAGCAAGGGGAGGACAGGGGCAGGTCAGCCCCAGCATTTT
-	TRBV19	TRBJ1-2	-	CASKRPPWGYTF	TGTGCCAGTAAACGTCCTCCCTGGGGCTACACCTTC
few	TRBV11-1	TRBJ1-3	-	CASSKSEAGSGNTIYF	TGTGCCAGCAGCAAATCCGAGGCAGGGTCCGGAAACACCATATATTTT
-	TRBV29-1	TRBJ2-2	TRBD1	CSGGTGTDTGELFF	TGCAGCGGGGGGACCGGGACAGACACCGGGGAGCTGTTTTTT
-	TRBV5-5	TRBJ2-7	TRBD2	CASSLTSGYEQYF	TGTGCCAGCAGCTTGACTAGCGGCTACGAGCAGTACTTC
-	TRBV5-1	TRBJ2-5	-	CASSPVGGRGQETQYF	TGCGCCAGCAGCCCGGTCGGGGGTAGGGGCCAAGAGACCCAGTACTTC
-	TRBV19	TRBJ1-2	-	CASSIMSRGDYGYTF	TGTGCCAGTAGTATCATGTCCAGGGGTGACTATGGCTACACCTTC
-	TRBV2	TRBJ2-1	-	CASSEAGDPSYNEQFF	TGTGCCAGCAGTGAAGCGGGCGACCCCTCCTACAATGAGCAGTTCTTC
-	TRBV2	TRBJ1-4	TRBD1	CASRVGTGTGGEKLFF	TGTGCCAGCAGGGTTGGAACCGGGACAGGGGGTGAAAAACTGTTTTTT
-	TRBV11-3	TRBJ2-7	-	CASSPGMRLDYYEQYF	TGTGCCAGCAGCCCCGGAATGAGACTAGATTACTACGAGCAGTACTTC
once	TRBV19	TRBJ2-7	-	CASSGALGLTYEQYF	TGTGCCAGTAGTGGAGCTCTAGGGCTGACTTACGAGCAGTACTTC
-	TRBV7-3	TRBJ2-6	TRBD1	CASSLMRTGSGANVLTF	TGTGCCAGCAGCTTAATGAGGACAGGTTCTGGGGCCAACGTCCTGACTTTC
-	TRBV2	TRBJ2-3	TRBD2	CASRALAGGTDTQYF	TGTGCCAGCAGGGCGCTAGCGGGGGGCACAGATACGCAGTATTTT
-	TRBV5-1	TRBJ1-5	-	CASSPDGYSNQPQHF	TGCGCCAGCAGTCCGGACGGTTATAGCAATCAGCCCCAGCATTTT
-	TRBV11-3	TRBJ1-1	TRBD1	CASSLGQGSMNTEAFF	TGTGCCAGCAGCTTAGGACAGGGGAGCATGAACACTGAAGCTTTCTTT
-	TRBV5-5	TRBJ2-3	TRBD1	CASSQQGAERDTQYF	TGTGCCAGCAGCCAACAGGGGGCCGAGCGAGATACGCAGTATTTT
-	TRBV18	TRBJ2-1	TRBD1	CASSPGTANEQFF	TGTGCCAGCTCACCAGGGACAGCCAATGAGCAGTTCTTC
-	TRBV5-4	TRBJ2-7	TRBD1	CASSLGTGGSYEQYF	TGTGCCAGCAGCTTGGGGACAGGGGGCTCCTACGAGCAGTACTTC
-	TRBV7-2	TRBJ1-1	TRBD1	CASSSGQGVMNTEAFF	TGTGCCAGCAGCTCGGGACAGGGGGTTATGAACACTGAAGCTTTCTTT
-	TRBV11-2	TRBJ2-2	-	CASSAGVRTGELFF	TGTGCCAGCAGCGCAGGGGTTCGCACCGGGGAGCTGTTTTTT
-	TRBV10-3	TRBJ1-1	-	CAISDLGGTEAFF	TGTGCCATCAGTGATCTGGGAGGCACTGAAGCTTTCTTT
-	TRBV11-3	TRBJ2-2	-	CASSLDSGEGHHTGELFF	TGTGCCAGCAGCTTAGATTCGGGAGAGGGGCATCACACCGGGGAGCTGTTTTTT
-	TRBV11-2	TRBJ2-7	-	CASSLAFGDSLSYEQYF	TGTGCCAGCAGCTTAGCATTCGGCGACAGCCTCTCCTACGAGCAGTACTTC
-	TRBV19	TRBJ1-2	TRBD1	CASSAPTGTGLPGYTF	TGTGCCAGTAGTGCGCCGACCGGGACAGGGCTGCCTGGCTACACCTTC
-	TRBV5-6	TRBJ1-6	TRBD1	CASSLGRGLNSPLHF	TGTGCCAGCAGCCTCGGCAGGGGGCTGAATTCACCCCTCCACTTT
-	TRBV7-2	TRBJ2-1	TRBD2	CASSYLAGGPGEQFF	TGTGCCAGCAGCTACCTAGCGGGAGGGCCGGGTGAGCAGTTCTTC